A single T cell receptor (beta chain) is shown here with its context. CDR3 length: 15 amino acids. Germline loops: CDR1 SNHLY, CDR2 FYNNEI. V was clipped by 5 bases and J by 6 bases; unmatched bases: 7. The data derive from a study of blood T cell repertoires in COVID-19. Looking at the study overall: PBMCs, B-cell-depleted T cells, or T cells were the source of the cDNA or gDNA that made up the material.

Original processing notes: Cell counts per sample came from amplifying reference gene primers. Method: immunoSEQ multiplex PCR; TCRdb's copy keeps in-frame clones and lacks some. V and J calls and clone size are copied from that table; D and trimming were computed from the DNA. The sample has around 200,000 clones; approximately 86% are singletons. The origin of this receptor is an elderly woman in a cohort sampled during active or convalescent COVID-19. The material sequenced was peripheral blood. The chain joins TRBV2 to TRBJ1-5; 10 bases are a match to TRBD1. CDR3 DNA: TGTGCCAGCAGTTCAAGGGACAGGGGAGGTCAGCCCCAGCATTTT. It specifies CASSSRDRGGQPQHF.